A single sample gave rise to the 25 T cell receptor beta chains below, sequenced in a study of vaccination effects on CD4 cells after COVID-19. The culture ran for approximately nine days before CD4+ T cells were isolated. Either the mRNA-1273 or the BNT162b2 vaccine was given to participants as two doses. Their recognized antigens are unknown. The data were produced by immunoSEQ multiplex PCR, yet TCRdb's version contains in-frame clones alone and is incomplete. The sample consists of roughly 45,000 clones, over 60% of them appearing once. The material was CD4+ T cells from PBMCs cultured without peptide, obtained after COVID-19 vaccination. Every receptor here comes from a human donor who received a COVID-19 vaccine.

This chain connects TRBV2 to TRBJ2-1; possible D gene TRBD2, 6 bases. The CDR3 covers 14 residues. Per germline, CDR1 SNHLY and CDR2 FYNNEI. Trimming left V 5 bases short and J 5 bases short, with 13 bases between. This chain's CDR3 is CASSPLLANNEQFF. The CDR3 DNA follows: TGTGCCAGCAGTCCATTGCTAGCGAACAATGAGCAGTTCTTC.

The chain couples TRBV13 to TRBJ2-3, with no clear D. The V end lost 4 bases, the J end lost 4 bases, and 6 bases lay between the germline ends. The length of the CDR3 is 12 residues. The germline V gene encodes CDR1 PRHDT and CDR2 FYEKMQ (reference sequence). CDR3 residues: CASSSHPDTQYF. The CDR3 DNA follows: TGTGCCAGCAGCTCCCACCCAGATACGCAGTATTTT.

This clone occurred a few times. The genes are TRBV19 and TRBJ1-2, with 8 bases aligning to TRBD1. From germline, CDR1 is LNHDA and CDR2 SQIVND (reference sequence). The trim removed 4 bases at V and 4 bases at J, leaving 20 bases unmatched. The length of the CDR3 is 19 residues. CDR3 protein: CASSTTRTGIRPLSYGYTF. In DNA, the CDR3 is TGTGCCAGTAGTACAACCAGGACAGGGATACGCCCCTTAAGCTATGGCTACACCTTC. The variable domain in full, with the rest retrieved from reference TRBV19 and TRBJ1-2, is DGGITQSPKYLFRKEGQNVTLSCEQNLNHDAMYWYRQDPGQGLRLIYYSQIVNDFQKGDIAEGYSVSREKKESFPLTVTSAQKNPTAFYLCASSTTRTGIRPLSYGYTFGSGTRLTVV.

This chain uses TRBV5-4 with TRBJ2-1; 9 positions match TRBD1. This CDR3 has 15 amino acids. Germline V lookup: CDR1 SGHNT, CDR2 YYREEE (reference sequence). V shed 4 bases, J shed 5 bases, and the junction held 7 bases outside the gene matches. This CDR3 is CASSPTGTGHNEQFF. CDR3 DNA sequence: TGTGCCAGCAGCCCCACCGGGACAGGGCACAATGAGCAGTTCTTC.

Only one count was recorded for this clone. This chain joins TRBV10-3 and TRBJ2-2, with 9 nucleotides matching TRBD2. Trimming took 8 bases from V and 6 from J; bases not matched to a gene: 16. Per germline, CDR1 ENHRY and CDR2 SYGVKD. This CDR3 has 17 residues. CDR3 DNA sequence: TGTGCCATCCCCCTCGTCAGTAGCGGGAGTTTGGCCGGGGAGCTGTTTTTT. It encodes CAIPLVSSGSLAGELFF.

This clone was observed a few times. J is TRBJ2-2 and V is TRBV3-1 (or the pseudogene TRBV3-2), with D perhaps TRBD2 (5 bases). V shed 0 bases and J shed 2 bases, with 7 bases lying between them. The CDR3 consists of 15 residues. Germline values: CDR1 LGHDT, CDR2 YNNKEL (reference sequence). CDR3 DNA: TGTGCCAGCAGCCAAGAACTAGTAAACACCGGGGAGCTGTTTTTT. Translating it yields CASSQELVNTGELFF.

The chain carries TRBV19 and TRBJ1-2; 9 bases align to TRBD1. V dropped 4 bases and J dropped 5; count of bases not matched to a gene: 20. From germline, CDR1 is LNHDA and CDR2 SQIVND (reference sequence). CDR3 length: 19 residues. CDR3 in amino acids: CASSKPLVGQGYYLYGYTF. CDR3 in DNA: TGTGCCAGTAGTAAGCCGCTTGTCGGACAGGGGTATTATTTGTATGGCTACACCTTC.

The chain joins TRBV11-2 to TRBJ2-7; no clear D gene. Germline lookup yields CDR1 SGHAT and CDR2 FQNNGV. Trimming took 5 bases from V and 7 from J, leaving 12 bases between them. The CDR3 has 12 amino acids. The CDR3 coding sequence is TGTGCCAGCAGCCCGTCGACCGGGGAGCAGTACTTC. This encodes CASSPSTGEQYF.

The chain couples TRBV27 to TRBJ2-7; D unresolved. The CDR3 length is 14 residues. V lost 2 bases and J 7 bases, leaving 15 bases between the germline ends. CDR1 and CDR2 from the germline V gene are MNHEY and SMNVEV (reference sequence). The chain's CDR3 is CASSLTGSLSEQYF. In DNA, the CDR3 is TGTGCCAGCAGTTTAACGGGCAGCCTGTCGGAGCAGTACTTC.

The chain couples TRBV5-4 to TRBJ2-2; the D is unclear. The CDR3 runs 15 residues. Germline CDR1 SGHNT, CDR2 YYREEE (reference sequence). Trimming removed 3 bases from V and 7 bases from J, with 16 bases in between. CDR3 sequence: CASSSGAQIGGELFF. Written as DNA, the CDR3 is TGTGCCAGCAGCTCTGGAGCTCAGATTGGCGGGGAGCTGTTTTTT.

The chain employs TRBV6-5 and TRBJ1-5, with D uncertain. The ends were cut back, 6 bases at V and 7 bases at J, with 16 bases in the middle. Germline values: CDR1 MNHEY, CDR2 SVGAGI. The CDR3 has 14 residues. The CDR3, as DNA: TGTGCCAGCAGCCTCGCGGGAGGTGGACAGCCCCAGCATTTT. It encodes CASSLAGGGQPQHF.

The chain joins TRBV7-9 to TRBJ1-1, with unresolved D. Germline V gene sequence: CDR1 SEHNR, CDR2 FQNEAQ (reference sequence). V lost 4 bases to trimming and J lost 0 bases, with 12 bases between them. CDR3 length: 15 amino acids. The CDR3 loop reads CASSSQTDMNTEAFF. The CDR3, as DNA: TGTGCCAGCAGCTCACAAACAGATATGAACACTGAAGCTTTCTTT.

The chain links TRBV2 to TRBJ2-3; D perhaps matches TRBD1 (6 bases). CDR1 SNHLY and CDR2 FYNNEI come from the germline V gene. V was clipped by 8 bases and J by 5 bases, with 20 bases between them. The CDR3 is 15 residues long. The DNA of the CDR3 is TGTGCCAGCGGGGGCGGGCCCCTCTTAAGAGATACGCAGTATTTT. Its translation: CASGGGPLLRDTQYF.

This chain connects TRBV5-6 to TRBJ1-2; TRBD1 aligns across 9 bases. In germline, CDR1 is SGHDT, CDR2 YYEEEE. The CDR3 totals 14 residues. The V gene end was trimmed by 4 bases and the J gene end by 5 bases; junction bases not matched to a gene: 6. The CDR3 nucleotides are TGTGCCAGCAGCAATGGGACAGGGCCTTATGGCTACACCTTC. This codes for CASSNGTGPYGYTF. The whole variable domain, filled in from reference TRBV5-6 and TRBJ1-2, reads DAGVTQSPTHLIKTRGQQVTLRCSPKSGHDTVSWYQQALGQGPQFIFQYYEEEERQRGNFPDRFSGHQFPNYSSELNVNALLLGDSALYLCASSNGTGPYGYTFGSGTRLTVV.

This clone came up a few times. The chain uses TRBV7-2 and TRBJ2-2, with unresolved D. CDR3 length equals 13 residues. V was clipped by 7 bases and J by 2 bases, with 8 bases between them. The germline CDR1 and CDR2 sequences are SGHTA and FQGNSA. CDR3 bases: TGTGCCAGCACCCCTTCAAACACCGGGGAGCTGTTTTTT. Translating gives CASTPSNTGELFF.

CDR3 nucleotide sequence: TGTGCCAGTAAGGAGGGAAGCCCAGCGAACACTGAAGCTTTCTTT. Encoded protein: CASKEGSPANTEAFF. This sequence joins TRBV19 and TRBJ1-1, with no clear D. V gave up 7 bases and J gave up 1 base, with 16 bases separating them. The length of the CDR3 is 15 residues. Germline lookup yields CDR1 LNHDA and CDR2 SQIVND (reference sequence).

The V gene is TRBV5-4, the J gene TRBJ2-5; TRBD2 might be the D (5 bases). Germline lookup yields CDR1 SGHNT and CDR2 YYREEE (reference sequence). CDR3 size: 13 residues. V was trimmed by 0 bases and J by 5 bases, leaving 8 bases between them. In DNA, the CDR3 is TGTGCCAGCAGCTTGGGGGAGCGGGAGACCCAGTACTTC. It translates to CASSLGERETQYF.

This rearrangement joins TRBV19 to TRBJ1-2, with TRBD1 matching over 8 bases. The CDR3 totals 14 residues. V shed 4 bases and J 8 bases; nucleotides not matched to a gene: 9. Germline V gene sequence: CDR1 LNHDA, CDR2 SQIVND (reference sequence). This chain's CDR3 is CASSTQTGVGGYTF. Here the CDR3 DNA reads TGTGCCAGTAGTACGCAGACAGGGGTCGGAGGCTACACCTTC.

The chain combines TRBV27 with TRBJ2-3, with 10 bases that match TRBD2. CDR1 MNHEY and CDR2 SMNVEV come from the germline V gene (reference sequence). V shed 4 bases and J 3 bases; nucleotides not matched to a gene: 16. The CDR3 length is 19 residues. The CDR3 is CASSYWSSPLAGDTDTQYF. CDR3 DNA: TGTGCCAGCAGTTATTGGTCGAGCCCGCTAGCGGGAGATACAGATACGCAGTATTTT.

This clone was recorded a few times. The J gene is TRBJ1-5, the V gene TRBV21-1; TRBD1, the D gene given by the table, was not confirmed from the DNA. TRBV21-1 is listed as a pseudogene. The length of the CDR3 is 21 residues. CDR3 in amino acids: CASSKDRGGSPAPISNQPQHF. The CDR3 DNA reads as TGTGCCAGCAGCAAAGACAGGGGAGGATCCCCGGCCCCTATTAGCAATCAGCCCCAGCATTTT.

The chain combines TRBV6-6 with TRBJ1-1, with 8 nucleotides matching TRBD1. The germline V gene encodes CDR1 MNHNY and CDR2 SVGAGI (reference sequence). The CDR3 consists of 15 residues. The V segment lost 6 bases and the J segment 3 bases; nucleotides outside the gene matches: 9. The CDR3 spells CASRDRAQGDTEAFF. The DNA of the CDR3 is TGTGCCAGCAGGGACAGGGCGCAAGGGGACACTGAAGCTTTCTTT.

This clone has only one observation. Here the CDR3 DNA reads TGTGCCACCAACAGGGAGCGTGGCCTCAATGAGCAGTTCTTC. Protein sequence: CATNRERGLNEQFF. The V call is TRBV27, the J call TRBJ2-1, with D perhaps matching TRBD1 (6 bases). Trimming pared 10 bases from V and 6 bases from J, leaving 19 bases between. This CDR3 has 14 amino acids. The germline CDR1 and CDR2 sequences are MNHEY and SMNVEV (reference sequence).

This sequence joins TRBV7-8 and TRBJ1-2; D may be TRBD1 (6 bases). The CDR3 totals 14 residues. Deletions cut 5 bases from V and 7 bases from J, with 17 bases between. Germline CDR1 is SGHVS and CDR2 is FQNEAQ. The CDR3 sequence is CASSPRTDWFGYTF. The CDR3 nucleotides read TGTGCCAGCAGCCCAAGGACAGATTGGTTTGGCTACACCTTC.

This chain links TRBV6-4 with TRBJ2-2; 11 bases agree with TRBD2. CDR1 and CDR2 from the germline V gene are MRHNA and SNTAGT. The CDR3 is 15 amino acids. V shed 0 bases and J 6 bases; nucleotides not matched to a gene: 0. As DNA, the CDR3 is TGTGCCAGCAGTGACTCACTAGCGGGGGCCGGGGAGCTGTTTTTT. Translating gives CASSDSLAGAGELFF.

The table lists this clone with a few counts. The V call is TRBV11-2, the J call TRBJ2-3; 8 bases line up with TRBD2. The V segment lost 3 bases and the J segment 0 bases; nucleotides outside the gene matches: 5. The CDR3 is 16 amino acids. Per germline, CDR1 SGHAT and CDR2 FQNNGV. The CDR3 is CASSFLAGTSTDTQYF. In nucleotides, the CDR3 is TGTGCCAGCAGCTTCTTAGCGGGGACTAGCACAGATACGCAGTATTTT.